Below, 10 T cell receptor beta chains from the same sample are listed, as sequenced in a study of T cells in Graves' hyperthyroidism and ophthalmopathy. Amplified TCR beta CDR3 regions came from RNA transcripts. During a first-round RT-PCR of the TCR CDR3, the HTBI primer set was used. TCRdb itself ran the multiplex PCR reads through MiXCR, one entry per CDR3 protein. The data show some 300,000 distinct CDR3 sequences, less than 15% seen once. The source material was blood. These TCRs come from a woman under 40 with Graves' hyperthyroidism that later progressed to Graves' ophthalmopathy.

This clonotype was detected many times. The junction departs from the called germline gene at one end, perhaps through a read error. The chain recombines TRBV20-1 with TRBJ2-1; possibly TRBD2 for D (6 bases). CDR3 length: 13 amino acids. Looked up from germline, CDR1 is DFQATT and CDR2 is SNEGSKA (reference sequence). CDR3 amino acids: CSARAGSYNEQFF. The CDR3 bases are TGCAGTGCGAGAGCGGGCTCCTACAATGAGCAGTTCTTC.

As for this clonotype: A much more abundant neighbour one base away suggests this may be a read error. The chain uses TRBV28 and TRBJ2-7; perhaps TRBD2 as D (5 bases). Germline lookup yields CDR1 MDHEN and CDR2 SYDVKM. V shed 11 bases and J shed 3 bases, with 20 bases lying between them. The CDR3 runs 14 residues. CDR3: CARTTFGGIYEQYF. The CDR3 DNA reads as TGTGCCCGCACTACGTTCGGAGGTATCTACGAGCAGTACTTC.

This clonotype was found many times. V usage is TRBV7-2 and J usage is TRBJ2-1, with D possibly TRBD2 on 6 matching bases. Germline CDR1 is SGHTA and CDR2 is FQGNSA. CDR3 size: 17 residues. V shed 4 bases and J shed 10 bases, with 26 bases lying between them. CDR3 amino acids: CASSSSEGLSRPGEQFF. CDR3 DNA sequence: TGTGCCAGCAGCTCGTCCGAGGGACTCTCACGCCCTGGAGAGCAGTTCTTC.

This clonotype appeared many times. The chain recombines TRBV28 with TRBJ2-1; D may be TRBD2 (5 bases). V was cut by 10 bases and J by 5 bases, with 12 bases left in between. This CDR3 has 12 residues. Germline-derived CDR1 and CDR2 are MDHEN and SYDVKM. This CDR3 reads CATTRAHNEQFF. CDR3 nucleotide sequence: TGTGCCACCACGAGGGCCCACAATGAGCAGTTCTTC.

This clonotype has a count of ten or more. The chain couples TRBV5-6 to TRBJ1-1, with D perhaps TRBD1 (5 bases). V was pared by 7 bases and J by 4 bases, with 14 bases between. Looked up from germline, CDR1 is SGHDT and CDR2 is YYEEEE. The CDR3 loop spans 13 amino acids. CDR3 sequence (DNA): TGTGCCAGCTTCCAAGGGACGGGCACTGAAGCTTTCTTT. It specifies CASFQGTGTEAFF.

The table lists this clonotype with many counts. The CDR3 sequence: CASSTPGRPSEQYF. CDR3 in DNA: TGTGCCAGTAGTACACCGGGACGGCCCTCCGAGCAGTACTTC. V is TRBV19 and J is TRBJ2-7, with D possibly called TRBD1 or TRBD2 (5 bases each). Per germline, CDR1 LNHDA and CDR2 SQIVND (reference sequence). The CDR3 is made up of 14 amino acids. Trimming removed 4 bases at V and 6 bases at J, with 16 bases between.

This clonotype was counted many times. CDR3 in amino acids: CASSLRRAGQGASEAFF. The CDR3 nucleotides are TGTGCCAGCAGCTTAAGAAGGGCCGGGCAGGGGGCATCTGAAGCTTTCTTT. This chain joins TRBV7-3 and TRBJ1-1; 8 nucleotides agree with TRBD1. Germline V gene sequence: CDR1 SGHTA, CDR2 FQGTGA. This CDR3 region has 17 residues. V was clipped by 1 base and J by 6 bases; unmatched bases: 13.

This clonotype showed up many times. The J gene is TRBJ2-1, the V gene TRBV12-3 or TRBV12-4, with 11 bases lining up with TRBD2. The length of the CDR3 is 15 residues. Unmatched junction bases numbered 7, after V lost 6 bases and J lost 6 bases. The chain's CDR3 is CASRPIAGGGNEQFF. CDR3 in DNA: TGTGCCAGCAGACCTATAGCGGGAGGGGGCAATGAGCAGTTCTTC.

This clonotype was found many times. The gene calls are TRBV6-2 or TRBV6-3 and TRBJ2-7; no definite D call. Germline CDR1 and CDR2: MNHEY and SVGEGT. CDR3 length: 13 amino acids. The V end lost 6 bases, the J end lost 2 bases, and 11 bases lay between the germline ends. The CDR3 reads CASRTELPYEQYF. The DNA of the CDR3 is TGTGCCAGCAGAACAGAGCTTCCCTACGAGCAGTACTTC.

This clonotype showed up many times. The CDR3 DNA reads as TGCAGTGCCTCAGGGAGTGACGAGCAGTACTTC. Residues: CSASGSDEQYF. The chain links TRBV20-1 to TRBJ2-7; D possibly uses TRBD1 or TRBD2 (5 bases each). Trimming stripped 6 bases from V and 5 bases from J, with 11 bases between. The germline V gene has CDR1 DFQATT and CDR2 SNEGSKA (reference sequence). This CDR3 contains 11 residues.